These T cell receptor beta chains were read from a single sample in a study of vaccination effects on CD4 cells after COVID-19. These receptors are not linked to any known antigen. Measured with immunoSEQ multiplex PCR; TCRdb has only the in-frame clones, and not every one. The repertoire holds 65,000 to 90,000 clones, with roughly 79% as singletons. The source material was CD4+ T cells from PBMCs cultured with SARS-CoV-2 spike peptides, sampled before COVID-19 vaccination. The receptors stem from a human donor who received a COVID-19 vaccine. Each CDR3 is given without its conserved first and last residue. The D gene is left open where the match is weak. A row's size may be missing; if present it is once, few, many or a size class.

d_call clone_size j_call v_call cdr3_aa
. . TRBJ1-3 TRBV5-1 ASSPPMGGNTIY
TRBD1 . TRBJ2-2 TRBV2 ASNGQGAGELF
. once TRBJ1-1 TRBV12-3/TRBV12-4 ASSFGREAF
. . TRBJ1-3 TRBV5-8 ASSPEWTVRNTIY
TRBD1 . TRBJ2-5 TRBV5-1 ASSIDRAPQTQY
. . TRBJ1-5 TRBV6-5 ASSYSNSGMQH
TRBD2 . TRBJ2-1 TRBV7-8 ASSLGQKAGGLF
TRBD1 . TRBJ1-2 TRBV19 ASTRDRGYGYT
. . TRBJ1-2 TRBV9 ASSEGVGGTYGYT
. . TRBJ2-5 TRBV18 ASSSKSRGETQY
. . TRBJ1-1 TRBV5-4 ASSSWAENTEAF
. . TRBJ2-2 TRBV5-1 ASSQTGTYTGELF
. once TRBJ1-1 TRBV7-3 ASSLGVANTEAF
. . TRBJ1-5 TRBV19 ASNQGSNQPQH
. . TRBJ2-2 TRBV10-3 AISESFQGSANTGELF
. . TRBJ1-5 TRBV12-5 ASGLVLGLGDQPQH
. . TRBJ2-6 TRBV18 ASSLYLPSGANVLT
. few TRBJ1-3 TRBV29-1 SVDPGENTIY
TRBD1 . TRBJ1-4 TRBV15 ATERGLGEKLF
. . TRBJ2-5 TRBV21-1 ASSKFSASGAQETQY
. . TRBJ1-2 TRBV7-8 ASSLDPGIPYGYT
. . TRBJ2-1 TRBV5-5 ASSLRVNDEQF
TRBD1 . TRBJ1-1 TRBV15 ATSRDVYNRGYTEAF
. . TRBJ1-5 TRBV6-1 ASSDRGDRDINQPQH
. . TRBJ1-4 TRBV5-1 ASSREGGANEKLF
. . TRBJ1-5 TRBV11-2 ASSLWGSNQPQH
. . TRBJ1-6 TRBV19 ASTEKQVGDSPLH
. . TRBJ1-2 TRBV6-5 ASTNRGGSNGYT
. . TRBJ1-1 TRBV20-1 SASRGYTEAF
. . TRBJ2-5 TRBV18 ASSRNRAETQY
TRBD2 . TRBJ2-1 TRBV3-1/TRBV3-2 ASSPTPGTSGGLLYNEQF